This entry lists 31 T cell receptor beta chains sequenced from one sample in a study of blood T cell repertoires in COVID-19. The repertoire was sequenced with immunoSEQ multiplex PCR; TCRdb's copy has only in-frame clones and lacks some. The sample lists 300,000 to 350,000 clones; over 70% were seen once. The sequenced sample was peripheral blood. The origin of the receptors is a woman in her forties or fifties with COVID-19, enrolled during active disease.

J is TRBJ2-1 and V is TRBV2; 7 bases are shared with TRBD1. The CDR3 is 13 residues long. V lost 5 bases to trimming and J lost 6 bases; unmatched junction nucleotides: 4. Germline CDR1 and CDR2: SNHLY and FYNNEI. The chain's CDR3 is CASSRRGLNEQFF. CDR3 DNA: TGTGCCAGCAGTAGAAGGGGGCTCAATGAGCAGTTCTTC. Full variable domain (missing parts from reference TRBV2 and TRBJ2-1): EPEVTQTPSHQVTQMGQEVILRCVPISNHLYFYWYRQILGQKVEFLVSFYNNEISEKSEIFDDQFSVERPDGSNFTLKIRSTKLEDSAMYFCASSRRGLNEQFFGPGTRLTVL.

The chain uses TRBV12-3 or TRBV12-4 and TRBJ2-3; the D is unclear. V lost 10 bases, J lost 1 base, and 9 bases lay in between. The CDR3 runs to 12 residues. For the CDR3, the DNA is TGTGCCAATGACTGGGGCACAGATACGCAGTATTTT. It is translated as CANDWGTDTQYF.

The chain carries TRBV3-1 (or the pseudogene TRBV3-2) and TRBJ1-2, with 11 bases lining up with TRBD1. Germline V lookup: CDR1 LGHDT, CDR2 YNNKEL (reference sequence). Unmatched junction bases numbered 17, after V lost 0 bases and J lost 8 bases. The CDR3 is made up of 19 amino acids. As DNA, the CDR3 is TGTGCCAGCAGCCAAGATTCGTCAAGCAGGACAGGGGGCCGGCAGGGCTACACCTTC. Translating gives CASSQDSSSRTGGRQGYTF.

The rearrangement joins TRBV4-3 to TRBJ2-5, with TRBD2 as a possible D gene (5 bases). Per the germline V gene, CDR1 is LGHNA and CDR2 is YSLEER. The CDR3 has 15 amino acids. Trimming removed 6 bases from V and 4 bases from J, with 18 bases in between. CDR3: CASSPSSAGGETQYF. The CDR3 region has the DNA TGCGCCAGCAGTCCATCGAGCGCCGGAGGAGAGACCCAGTACTTC.

This sequence joins TRBV3-1 (or the pseudogene TRBV3-2) and TRBJ2-1, with D possibly matching TRBD1 (5 bases). V gave up 4 bases and J gave up 12 bases, with 16 bases separating them. This CDR3 region has 13 residues. Germline assignment: CDR1 LGHDT and CDR2 YNNKEL (reference sequence). In nucleotides, the CDR3 is TGTGCCAGCAGCCTTACCCCGGGTAGGGGGCAGTTCTTC. Its translation: CASSLTPGRGQFF.

This clone has only one observation. The chain links TRBV14 to TRBJ2-1; TRBD2 matches at 10 bases. V shed 4 bases, J shed 12 bases, and the junction held 12 bases outside the gene matches. From germline, CDR1 is SGHDN and CDR2 FVKESK. The CDR3 extends over 15 amino acids. The CDR3, as DNA: TGTGCCAGCAGCCCCCTCCAAGCGGGAGGGCCGCGGCAGTTCTTC. Translation gives CASSPLQAGGPRQFF.

The CDR3 reads CASNWGLAGVADTQYF. The CDR3 coding sequence is TGTGCCAGCAACTGGGGGCTAGCGGGAGTAGCAGATACGCAGTATTTT. The chain recombines TRBV5-6 with TRBJ2-3; 10 bases agree with TRBD2. The V and J ends lost 6 bases and 4 bases, in that order; junction bases with no gene match: 11. Germline V gene data show CDR1 as SGHDT and CDR2 as YYEEEE. The CDR3 totals 16 residues.

In DNA form, the CDR3 reads TGTGCCAGCAGCTTAACAGGGTTGAACACTGAAGCTTTCTTT. Its translation: CASSLTGLNTEAFF. The chain uses TRBV7-9 and TRBJ1-1; D perhaps matches TRBD1 (6 bases). The V end lost 2 bases, the J end lost 0 bases, and 7 bases lay between the germline ends. Germline CDR1 SEHNR, CDR2 FQNEAQ (reference sequence). The CDR3 sequence is 14 residues long.

The V call is TRBV5-1, the J call TRBJ2-7, with 10 bases aligning to TRBD1. Trimming cost V 0 bases and J 9 bases; bases outside gene matches: 9. Germline loops: CDR1 SGHRS, CDR2 YFSETQ. The CDR3 spans 15 residues. The DNA of the CDR3 is TGCGCCAGCAGCTTGGAGGGACAGGGGCTCTCTGGGCAGTACTTC. Translation: CASSLEGQGLSGQYF. The full variable domain, in which reference TRBV5-1 and TRBJ2-7 provide the parts outside the CDR3, is KAGVTQTPRYLIKTRGQQVTLSCSPISGHRSVSWYQQTPGQGLQFLFEYFSETQRNKGNFPGRFSGRQFSNSRSEMNVSTLELGDSALYLCASSLEGQGLSGQYFGPGTRLTVT.

The rearrangement joins TRBV7-9 to TRBJ2-4; 9 bases line up with TRBD1. The CDR3 totals 16 residues. V dropped 3 bases and J dropped 3; count of bases not matched to a gene: 6. Looked up from germline, CDR1 is SEHNR and CDR2 is FQNEAQ (reference sequence). The CDR3 DNA sequence: TGTGCCAGCAGCTTTTCCGGGACAGGGCTCAAAAACATTCAGTACTTC. Residues: CASSFSGTGLKNIQYF.

This chain connects TRBV6-2 or TRBV6-3 to TRBJ1-2, with 9 bases aligning to TRBD1. The junction had 5 bases not matched to a gene; V was cut back by 1 base and J by 8 bases. The CDR3 length is 14 residues. The germline gives CDR1 MNHEY, CDR2 SVGEGT. The CDR3, as DNA: TGTGCCAGCAGTTACTTCGGACAGGGGTTCGGCTACACCTTC. Translated, it gives CASSYFGQGFGYTF.

This clone was seen only a few times. This rearrangement joins TRBV10-1 to TRBJ2-7; possible D gene TRBD2, 6 bases. The length of the CDR3 is 14 residues. Deletions cut 2 bases from V and 4 bases from J, with 12 bases between. Germline V gene sequence: CDR1 WNHNN, CDR2 SYGVQD (reference sequence). The CDR3 nucleotides are TGCGCCAGCAGTGAGACCGAGGCGGGGTACGAGCAGTACTTC. Protein product: CASSETEAGYEQYF.

Only one count was recorded for this clone. The chain is built from TRBV5-4 and TRBJ2-2, with D unclear. CDR1 is SGHNT, CDR2 YYREEE, per germline (reference sequence). The CDR3 covers 15 residues. Trimming took 2 bases from V and 4 from J, leaving 12 bases between them. The CDR3 spells CASSLPGPPTGELFF. The CDR3 nucleotides read TGTGCCAGCAGCTTACCGGGTCCCCCCACCGGGGAGCTGTTTTTT.

J is TRBJ2-7 and V is TRBV5-1; D ambiguous. The CDR3 totals 15 residues. Germline lookup yields CDR1 SGHRS and CDR2 YFSETQ. The germline V and J ends were trimmed by 0 bases and 2 bases, with 12 bases remaining between them. Here the CDR3 reads CASSLAAAVTYEQYF. Here the CDR3 DNA reads TGCGCCAGCAGCTTGGCGGCGGCCGTCACCTACGAGCAGTACTTC.

This chain connects TRBV11-3 to TRBJ2-2; 8 nucleotides agree with TRBD1. This CDR3 contains 15 residues. The germline gives CDR1 SGHNT, CDR2 YENEEA. V dropped 1 base and J dropped 5; count of bases not matched to a gene: 3. CDR3 amino acids: CASSLARGRTGELFF. The CDR3 DNA reads TGTGCCAGCAGCTTAGCCAGGGGGCGTACCGGGGAGCTGTTTTTT.

This rearrangement joins TRBV15 to TRBJ1-4; weak D call: TRBD1 (6 bases). CDR3 length equals 15 residues. The germline gives CDR1 LNHNV, CDR2 YYDKDF (reference sequence). The germline V and J ends were trimmed by 3 bases and 5 bases, with 13 bases remaining between them. The CDR3 DNA reads as TGTGCCACCAGCAGGGGGGGGGCGCAAAATGAAAAACTGTTTTTT. This codes for CATSRGGAQNEKLFF.

This chain joins TRBV14 and TRBJ1-2, with D perhaps matching TRBD1 (5 bases). V gave up 2 bases and J gave up 4 bases, with 14 bases separating them. Germline loops: CDR1 SGHDN, CDR2 FVKESK. The CDR3 has 15 residues. The CDR3 here is CASSQSLRASYGYTF. Written as DNA, the CDR3 is TGTGCCAGCAGCCAAAGCCTCAGGGCGTCCTATGGCTACACCTTC. Full variable domain (outside the CDR3, taken from reference TRBV14 and TRBJ1-2): EAGVTQFPSHSVIEKGQTVTLRCDPISGHDNLYWYRRVMGKEIKFLLHFVKESKQDESGMPNNRFLAERTGGTYSTLKVQPAELEDSGVYFCASSQSLRASYGYTFGSGTRLTVV.

The chain couples TRBV28 to TRBJ2-1, with D hard to call. V lost 6 bases and J 3 bases, leaving 15 bases between the germline ends. The germline V gene encodes CDR1 MDHEN and CDR2 SYDVKM. The CDR3 covers 15 residues. The CDR3 here is CASSFGFRLYNEQFF. In nucleotides, the CDR3 is TGTGCCAGCAGCTTCGGGTTCAGACTCTACAATGAGCAGTTCTTC.

The rearrangement uses TRBV27 and TRBJ2-1; 8 bases align to TRBD1. The CDR3 covers 14 residues. Germline CDR1 reads MNHEY; CDR2 reads SMNVEV (reference sequence). Germline trimming cut 3 bases from V and 6 bases from J; bases unmatched to any gene: 4. The CDR3 reads CASSFFGQGNEQFF. The CDR3 coding sequence is TGTGCCAGCAGTTTTTTTGGACAGGGCAATGAGCAGTTCTTC.

The V gene is TRBV7-8, the J gene TRBJ1-2; 10 bases are shared with TRBD1. The junction had 4 bases not matched to a gene; V was cut back by 5 bases and J by 7 bases. Germline values: CDR1 SGHVS, CDR2 FQNEAQ. The CDR3 runs to 13 residues. The CDR3: CASSSDRGLGYTF. The CDR3 DNA is TGTGCCAGCAGCAGTGACAGGGGGCTTGGCTACACCTTC.

V is TRBV11-2 and J is TRBJ1-6; perhaps TRBD1 as D (5 bases). Between the trimmed V and J ends, which lost 1 base and 5 bases, there was a span of 9 bases. There are 15 residues in the CDR3. Looked up from germline, CDR1 is SGHAT and CDR2 is FQNNGV. The CDR3 bases are TGTGCCAGCAGCTTAGTAGGGGATAATAATTCACCCCTCCACTTT. Its translation is CASSLVGDNNSPLHF.

The chain uses TRBV15 and TRBJ2-6; 9 nucleotides agree with TRBD1. Germline V gene sequence: CDR1 LNHNV, CDR2 YYDKDF (reference sequence). V shed 5 bases and J 5 bases; nucleotides not matched to a gene: 13. This CDR3 contains 18 residues. CDR3 sequence reads: CATSPGQGRSGRANVLTF. The CDR3 region has the DNA TGTGCCACCAGCCCGGGACAGGGCCGCTCTGGCCGGGCCAACGTCCTGACTTTC.

The gene calls are TRBV10-3 and TRBJ1-2; a weak D match, TRBD1 (5 bases). V was shortened by 7 bases and J by 2 bases, with 17 bases between the two germline ends. The CDR3 spans 15 residues. The germline gives CDR1 ENHRY, CDR2 SYGVKD. This chain's CDR3 is CAITRDSTLNYGYTF. The CDR3 nucleotides read TGTGCCATCACTAGAGACAGCACATTAAACTATGGCTACACCTTC.

This sequence joins TRBV10-3 and TRBJ2-1, with D possibly TRBD2 on 6 matching bases. Germline V CDR1 and CDR2: ENHRY, SYGVKD. This CDR3 has 14 residues. V lost 2 bases and J 4 bases, leaving 9 bases between the germline ends. The CDR3 is CAISEGTFYNEQFF. CDR3 nucleotides: TGTGCCATCAGTGAGGGGACTTTTTACAATGAGCAGTTCTTC.

This chain links TRBV18 with TRBJ2-3, with 10 bases fitting TRBD1. CDR1 is KGHSH, CDR2 LQKENI, per germline. The CDR3 length is 15 residues. With V trimmed by 6 bases and J by 4 bases, 7 bases remained unmatched. The CDR3 DNA reads as TGTGCCAGCTCGGGGAGGACAGGGGGTGCAGATACGCAGTATTTT. Translation gives CASSGRTGGADTQYF.

The CDR3 DNA reads TGTGCTAGTGGTTTGATCCAGGGTTCCCACGAGCAGTACTTC. Residues: CASGLIQGSHEQYF. J is TRBJ2-7 and V is TRBV12-5; D may be TRBD1 (5 bases). V was trimmed by 2 bases and J by 5 bases, leaving 13 bases between them. This CDR3 comprises 14 residues. Germline CDR1 is LGHNT and CDR2 is FRNRAP.

This clone has just one count. This chain connects TRBV6-5 to TRBJ2-7, with TRBD1 matching over 9 bases. Germline loops: CDR1 MNHEY, CDR2 SVGAGI. The CDR3 covers 15 residues. With V trimmed by 4 bases and J by 2 bases, 6 bases remained unmatched. The CDR3 DNA reads as TGTGCCAGCAGTTCACCGGGACAGGGAGCCTACGAGCAGTACTTC. This sequence encodes CASSSPGQGAYEQYF.

V and J are TRBV5-1 and TRBJ1-3; TRBD1 might be the D (5 bases). The V gene lost 0 bases and the J gene lost 3 bases, with 13 bases spanning the gap. The CDR3 contains 16 residues. Germline CDR1 is SGHRS and CDR2 is YFSETQ. CDR3 DNA: TGCGCCAGCAGCTTGGCCCCAGGGTCAGGTGGAAACACCATATATTTT. This translates into CASSLAPGSGGNTIYF.

With respect to this clone: Other DNA sequences in the same sample also yield this CDR3. The chain couples TRBV5-1 to TRBJ2-3; D is ambiguous. Trimming cost V 1 base and J 0 bases, with 6 bases left between them. This CDR3 has 14 amino acids. From germline, CDR1 is SGHRS and CDR2 YFSETQ. The CDR3 region is CASSLQTSTDTQYF. The DNA for the CDR3 is TGCGCCAGCAGCTTGCAGACTAGCACAGATACGCAGTATTTT.

V is TRBV9 and J is TRBJ2-6; 7 bases line up with TRBD1. In germline, CDR1 is SGDLS, CDR2 YYNGEE. The V gene end was trimmed by 0 bases and the J gene end by 2 bases; junction bases not matched to a gene: 8. The CDR3 runs to 18 residues. The CDR3 is CASSVGYKGGTGANVLTF. In nucleotides, the CDR3 is TGTGCCAGCAGCGTAGGGTACAAAGGGGGCACTGGGGCCAACGTCCTGACTTTC.

The chain joins TRBV7-9 to TRBJ1-3; D is ambiguous. This CDR3 region has 16 residues. Germline CDR1 is SEHNR and CDR2 is FQNEAQ (reference sequence). The V gene lost 5 bases and the J gene lost 2 bases, with 16 bases spanning the gap. CDR3 sequence reads: CASSLTTRGPGNTIYF. In DNA form, the CDR3 reads TGTGCCAGCAGCCTTACCACCAGAGGGCCTGGAAACACCATATATTTT.